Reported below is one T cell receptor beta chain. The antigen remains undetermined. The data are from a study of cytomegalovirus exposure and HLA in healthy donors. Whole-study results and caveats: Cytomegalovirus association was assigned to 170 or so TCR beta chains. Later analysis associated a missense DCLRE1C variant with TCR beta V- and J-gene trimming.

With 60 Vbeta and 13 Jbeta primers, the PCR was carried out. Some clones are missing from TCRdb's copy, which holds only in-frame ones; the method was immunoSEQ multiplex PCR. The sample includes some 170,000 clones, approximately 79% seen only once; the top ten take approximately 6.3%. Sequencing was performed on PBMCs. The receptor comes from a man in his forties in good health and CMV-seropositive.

The CDR3, as DNA: TGTGCCGGGACTAGCGTGACGTGGGAGCAGTACTTC. This gives the protein CAGTSVTWEQYF. This rearrangement joins TRBV2 to TRBJ2-7, with 10 bases aligning to TRBD2. CDR3 size: 12 residues. V lost 11 bases, J lost 7 bases, and 8 bases stayed unmatched. CDR1 SNHLY and CDR2 FYNNEI come from the germline V gene.